These T cell receptor beta chains were read from a single sample in a study of metastatic and nonmetastatic thyroid tumors. TCRdb redid the clone calls on the PCR reads using MiXCR. The sample consists of roughly 75,000 clones, approximately 13% of them appearing once. Sequencing input: tumor tissue. Receptor source: a female donor with papillary thyroid cancer or a benign thyroid nodule (not recorded which). Some clones in this sample may be carry-over from other donors' samples. The CDR3 runs from the conserved cysteine through the conserved F or W. The D gene is left open where the match is weak. Where a row states a size, it is once, few, many or the class of an expanded clone; other rows omit it.

>TRBV2|TRBJ2-3|-|many
CASRLAGSTDTQYF
TGTGCCAGCAGGTTAGCCGGGAGCACAGATACGCAGTATTTT
>TRBV2|TRBJ1-2|TRBD1|many
CASRSGTGGASGYTF
TGTGCCAGCAGGTCCGGGACAGGGGGCGCAAGTGGCTACACCTTC
>TRBV20-1|TRBJ2-3|-|many
CSAKAFTDTQYF
TGCAGTGCTAAGGCGTTCACAGATACGCAGTATTTT
>TRBV19|TRBJ1-5|-|many
CASRRGAGGQPQHF
TGTGCCAGTCGGAGAGGGGCGGGGGGTCAGCCCCAGCATTTT
>TRBV20-1|TRBJ2-4|TRBD2|-
CSSHTSVEIAKNIQYF
TGCAGTTCCCACACTAGCGTCGAAATAGCCAAAAACATTCAGTACTTC
>TRBV10-3|TRBJ2-1|TRBD2|many
CAISVAAGAYNEQFF
TGTGCCATCAGCGTAGCGGCGGGAGCCTACAATGAGCAGTTCTTC
>TRBV29-1|TRBJ1-3|-|once
CSVALTVLAYSGNTIYF
TGCAGCGTTGCCCTTACAGTGCTGGCGTATTCTGGAAACACCATATATTTT
>TRBV30|TRBJ1-3|-|many
CAWSVGHSGGNTIYF
TGTGCCTGGAGTGTAGGGCATTCGGGAGGAAACACCATATATTTT
>TRBV6-5|TRBJ2-5|-|few
CASSRSQETQYF
TGTGCCAGCAGCCGGTCGCAAGAGACACAGTACTTC
>TRBV11-3|TRBJ2-2|-|few
CASSPIPGNTGELFF
TGTGCCAGCAGCCCAATCCCAGGGAACACCGGGGAGCTGTTTTTT
>TRBV6-1|TRBJ2-1|-|many
CASSDRYNEQFF
TGTGCCAGCAGTGACAGGTACAATGAGCAGTTCTTC
>TRBV19|TRBJ2-1|TRBD2|many
CASSITRGRSDEQFF
TGTGCCAGTAGTATCACGCGCGGGAGGAGCGATGAGCAGTTCTTC
>TRBV19|TRBJ2-3|TRBD1|many
CASSPPGTGGQYF
TGTGCCAGTAGTCCGCCAGGGACAGGGGGGCAGTATTTT
>TRBV5-8|TRBJ1-2|-|many
CASSLRRGGYTF
TGTGCCAGCAGCTTGCGGCGGGGTGGCTACACCTTC
>TRBV3-1|TRBJ2-7|-|many
CASSQHLYEQYF
TGTGCCAGCAGCCAACACCTCTACGAGCAGTACTTC
>TRBV6-1|TRBJ2-1|TRBD2|many
CASSQAGVSYNEQFF
TGTGCCAGCAGCCAAGCGGGAGTTTCCTACAATGAGCAGTTCTTC
>TRBV9|TRBJ2-7|TRBD1|many
CASSRDRGIYEQYF
TGTGCCAGCAGCCGGGACAGGGGTATCTACGAGCAGTACTTC
>TRBV2|TRBJ2-5|-|-
CAGSEYRVGETQYF
TGTGCCGGCAGTGAATACAGGGTGGGAGAGACCCAGTACTTC
>TRBV14|TRBJ1-2|-|many
CASSHRTRAPGGYTF
TGTGCCAGCAGCCACCGAACCCGGGCCCCGGGGGGCTACACCTTC
>TRBV7-3|TRBJ2-2|TRBD2|many
CASSRLAGTGELFF
TGTGCCAGCAGCCGACTAGCGGGAACCGGGGAGCTGTTTTTT
>TRBV5-1|TRBJ1-2|TRBD1|-
CASSLSSGTVAFGYTF
TGCGCCAGCAGCTTATCCTCCGGGACAGTTGCGTTTGGCTACACCTTC
>TRBV3-1|TRBJ2-3|TRBD1|-
CASSQGGTDPPTDTQYF
TGTGCCAGCAGCCAAGGAGGGACAGATCCCCCCACAGATACGCAGTATTTT
>TRBV7-3|TRBJ2-6|TRBD1|many
CASSPQYTRQGPGANVLTF
TGTGCCAGCAGCCCGCAGTATACCAGACAGGGACCTGGGGCCAACGTCCTGACTTTC
>TRBV18|TRBJ2-3|TRBD2|few
CASSPNTAGDTDTQYF
TGTGCCAGCTCACCGAATACGGCGGGGGACACAGATACGCAGTATTTT
>TRBV19|TRBJ2-7|-|few
CASIPGDHEQYF
TGTGCCAGTATTCCAGGGGACCACGAGCAGTACTTC
>TRBV10-1|TRBJ2-2|-|many
CASSEESGTGELFF
TGCGCCAGCAGTGAGGAAAGCGGCACCGGGGAGCTGTTTTTT
>TRBV18|TRBJ2-5|-|few
CASSLGALETQYF
TGTGCCAGCTCACTGGGGGCCTTAGAGACCCAGTACTTC
>TRBV12-3/TRBV12-4|TRBJ2-5|-|-
CASSFLRLAVGGETQYF
TGTGCCAGCAGTTTCCTCCGGTTAGCGGTAGGTGGGGAGACCCAGTACTTC
>TRBV19|TRBJ1-1|TRBD1|many
CASSGQGAVAGAFF
TGTGCCAGTAGCGGACAGGGAGCAGTCGCGGGAGCTTTCTTT
>TRBV3-1|TRBJ1-1|-|-
CVSSQVRGNTEAFF
TGTGTCAGCAGCCAAGTCAGGGGGAACACTGAAGCTTTCTTT
>TRBV5-1|TRBJ1-3|-|many
CASSLESSGNTIYF
TGCGCCAGCAGCTTGGAGAGCTCTGGAAACACCATATATTTT
>TRBV15|TRBJ2-5|-|-
CATRRDQETQCF
TGTGCCACCAGAAGAGACCAAGAGACCCAGTGCTTC
>TRBV13|TRBJ2-7|TRBD1|-
CASSNQDRGRSYEQYF
TGTGCCAGCAGCAACCAGGACAGGGGGCGATCCTACGAGCAGTACTTC
>TRBV11-2|TRBJ1-2|-|many
CASSWQQGGGYTF
TGTGCCAGCAGCTGGCAACAGGGTGGCGGCTACACCTTC
>TRBV11-2|TRBJ2-3|TRBD2|-
CASRLTSGETNTQYF
TGTGCCAGCAGGCTTACTAGCGGGGAAACAAATACGCAGTATTTT
>TRBV10-3|TRBJ1-2|-|-
CAIRGGSRWRYTF
TGTGCCATCAGGGGTGGCTCCCGATGGCGCTACACCTTC
>TRBV4-1|TRBJ1-1|-|many
CASLDGYSFEAFF
TGCGCCAGCCTTGACGGCTATTCCTTTGAAGCTTTCTTT
>TRBV6-4|TRBJ2-1|TRBD2|-
CASRPPGLAGVGNEQFF
TGTGCCAGCAGGCCCCCGGGACTAGCGGGAGTGGGCAATGAGCAGTTCTTC
>TRBV20-1|TRBJ2-3|TRBD1|many
CSARDPNQGASTDTQYF
TGCAGTGCTAGAGATCCCAATCAGGGGGCGTCGACAGATACGCAGTATTTT
>TRBV20-1|TRBJ2-3|TRBD2|-
CSARVEGREGTDTQYF
TGCAGTGCTAGAGTTGAAGGGAGGGAGGGCACAGATACGCAGTATTTT
>TRBV24-1|TRBJ2-1|TRBD2|few
CATSDTTSGRASEQFF
TGTGCCACCAGTGACACAACTAGCGGGAGGGCAAGTGAGCAGTTCTTC
>TRBV5-6|TRBJ1-1|-|few
CASRLRGAAEAFF
TGTGCCAGCAGACTTCGGGGGGCGGCTGAAGCTTTCTTT
>TRBV7-2|TRBJ2-7|TRBD2|many
CASSLEAGGSYEQYF
TGTGCCAGCAGCTTAGAGGCGGGAGGGTCCTACGAGCAGTACTTC
>TRBV6-1|TRBJ1-2|-|few
CASSSLLHGFDYGYTF
TGTGCCAGCAGCAGCCTCCTTCATGGTTTCGACTATGGCTACACCTTC
>TRBV27|TRBJ2-6|-|many
CASSAVISGANVLTF
TGTGCCAGCAGTGCCGTAATCTCTGGGGCCAACGTCCTGACTTTC
>TRBV18|TRBJ1-3|TRBD1|few
CASSALDRGISGNTIYF
TGTGCCAGCTCAGCCCTCGACAGGGGGATATCTGGAAACACCATATATTTT
>TRBV5-7|TRBJ1-2|-|many
CASSSLLGGVRGYTF
TGTGCCAGCAGCTCACTGCTGGGGGGGGTACGAGGCTACACCTTC
>TRBV15|TRBJ1-1|-|many
CATSRSGANTEAFF
TGTGCCACCAGCAGAAGCGGGGCGAACACTGAAGCTTTCTTT
>TRBV2|TRBJ2-7|-|many
CASTGDSYEQYF
TGTGCCAGCACCGGGGACTCCTACGAGCAGTACTTC
>TRBV13|TRBJ1-6|-|many
CASSFQQGGPLHF
TGTGCCAGCAGCTTTCAACAGGGAGGACCCCTCCACTTT
>TRBV7-2|TRBJ2-7|TRBD2|-
CASSVPGLRFYEQYF
TGTGCCAGCAGCGTTCCGGGACTACGATTCTACGAGCAGTACTTC
>TRBV6-4|TRBJ2-2|TRBD2|few
CASSYSGGFYASTRELFF
TGTGCCAGCAGTTACTCGGGAGGGTTTTATGCTAGCACCAGGGAGCTGTTTTTT